A single sample gave rise to the 20 T cell receptor beta chains below, sequenced in a study of blood T cells in healthy people across ages. A second PCR of 7 to 11 cycles used a sample-barcoded 5' primer and a J-beta primer mix. TCRdb itself ran the 5' RACE reads through MiXCR, one entry per CDR3 protein. The sample holds around 1,600,000 distinct CDR3 sequences, around 40% seen once. Sequencing was done on a sample of blood. These receptors originate from a woman aged 18-29 years in good health.

This clonotype turned up a few times. The V and J genes are TRBV4-3 and TRBJ1-2; a possible D gene is TRBD1 (6 bases). Germline lookup yields CDR1 LGHNA and CDR2 YSLEER. V was trimmed by 1 base and J by 3 bases, leaving 12 bases between them. This CDR3 region has 15 residues. CDR3 in DNA: TGCGCCAGCAGCCAAGTGGGGGGGCGATACTATGGCTACACCTTC. It specifies CASSQVGGRYYGYTF.

About this clonotype itself: A much larger clone sits a single nucleotide away, making a read error possible. This chain joins TRBV5-6 and TRBJ2-3; D gene uncertain. V was cut by 3 bases and J by 5 bases, with 10 bases left in between. CDR1 is SGHDT, CDR2 YYEEEE, per germline. This CDR3 has 13 amino acids. This chain's CDR3 is CASSWKGEDTQYF. CDR3 nucleotides: TGTGCCAGCAGCTGGAAGGGCGAAGATACGCAGTATTTT.

As for this clonotype: At one of its ends the junction is not consistent with the germline gene, which may arise from a read error. This chain uses TRBV5-1 with TRBJ2-1, with 10 bases aligning to TRBD1. In germline, CDR1 is SGHRS, CDR2 YFSETQ. The CDR3 covers 18 residues. The CDR3 spells CASSLERDRGFLDKEQFF. The CDR3 region has the DNA TGCGCCAGCAGCTTGGAGCGGGACAGGGGTTTTTTGGACAAGGAGCAGTTCTTC.

The chain joins TRBV28 to TRBJ1-4; D is undetermined. The CDR3 consists of 12 residues. In germline, CDR1 is MDHEN, CDR2 SYDVKM. Trimming removed 6 bases from V and 13 bases from J, with 15 bases in between. In nucleotides, the CDR3 is TGTGCCAGCAGGGGCCGTACCCGTACACTGTTTTTT. Its translation: CASRGRTRTLFF.

The chain is built from TRBV7-6 and TRBJ2-3; 10 bases match TRBD1. The CDR3 runs 14 residues. V was clipped by 6 bases and J by 5 bases; unmatched bases: 5. Germline loops: CDR1 SGHVS, CDR2 FNYEAQ. This CDR3 is CASSRGQGVDTQYF. The DNA of the CDR3 is TGTGCCAGCAGTCGAGGACAGGGGGTAGATACGCAGTATTTT.

This chain uses TRBV5-1 with TRBJ2-3; D perhaps matches TRBD2 (6 bases). Per germline, CDR1 SGHRS and CDR2 YFSETQ. The ends were cut back, 6 bases at V and 1 base at J, with 12 bases in the middle. The CDR3 has 14 amino acids. The CDR3 sequence is CASISGAGTDTQYF. DNA of the CDR3: TGCGCCAGCATCTCGGGAGCCGGCACAGATACGCAGTATTTT.

This chain connects TRBV20-1 to TRBJ2-1; tentatively, D is TRBD1 (5 bases). Gene TRBJ2-7 matches the end of the DNA better, so the J call may be wrong. The CDR3 spans 14 residues. Germline V gene data show CDR1 as DFQATT and CDR2 as SNEGSKA (reference sequence). The CDR3, as DNA: TGCAGTGCTAGAATCAGGACAAGCTACAATGAGCAGTACTTC. Translated: CSARIRTSYNEQYF.

The rearrangement links TRBV4-1 to TRBJ1-2; 11 bases map to TRBD1. The CDR3 covers 14 residues. Germline CDR1 and CDR2: MGHRA and YSYEKL. V trimming: 7 bases; J trimming: 5 bases; junction bases outside the gene matches: 6. The CDR3 reads CASNPGQGVYGYTF. The CDR3 DNA reads as TGCGCCAGCAACCCGGGACAGGGGGTATATGGCTACACCTTC.

This clonotype was counted only a few times. The V call is TRBV11-2, the J call TRBJ2-1; the D gene is possibly TRBD2 (6 bases). Trimming cost V 5 bases and J 6 bases, with 20 bases left between them. Germline CDR1 SGHAT, CDR2 FQNNGV. The CDR3 runs 16 residues. CDR3 residues: CASSARWGSGSNEQFF. The DNA for the CDR3 is TGTGCCAGCAGCGCCCGTTGGGGGAGCGGGTCCAATGAGCAGTTCTTC.

As regards this clonotype: An end of the junction does not agree with germline; a read error may underlie this. In nucleotides, the CDR3 is TGCAGTACTACCAGTCGAGCGGGGAGTGGGTACAATGAGCGGTTCTTC. Translated: CSTTSRAGSGYNERFF. This sequence joins TRBV20-1 and TRBJ2-1; the match to TRBD2 covers 7 bases. The V gene's germline CDR1 is DFQATT and CDR2 SNEGSKA (reference sequence). The CDR3 spans 16 residues.

The chain combines TRBV12-3 or TRBV12-4 with TRBJ2-1, with 13 bases fitting TRBD2. The V and J ends lost 7 bases and 4 bases, in that order; junction bases with no gene match: 4. CDR3 length: 15 amino acids. CDR3 DNA sequence: TGTGCCAGCACCCTACTAGCGGGAGGGTACAATGAGCAGTTCTTC. Its protein product is CASTLLAGGYNEQFF.

With respect to this clonotype: The junction does not match germline at one end; this may be a read error. This chain joins TRBV7-9 and TRBJ2-3; D may correspond to TRBD1 or TRBD2 (5 bases each). This CDR3 contains 15 residues. Germline CDR1 reads SEHNR; CDR2 reads FQNEAQ (reference sequence). In DNA form, the CDR3 reads TGTGCCAGCATCTTAGATCTGGGGACCACAGATACGCAGTATTTT. Amino acid sequence: CASILDLGTTDTQYF. The full variable domain, in which reference TRBV7-9 and TRBJ2-3 provide the parts outside the CDR3, is DTGVSQNPRHKITKRGQNVTFRCDPISEHNRLYWYRQTLGQGPEFLTYFQNEAQLEKSRLLSDRFSAERPKGSFSTLEIQRTEQGDSAMYLCASILDLGTTDTQYFGPGTRLTVL.

The V gene is TRBV27, the J gene TRBJ2-1, with 9 nucleotides matching TRBD2. The V and J ends lost 0 bases and 4 bases, in that order; junction bases with no gene match: 7. Germline V gene data show CDR1 as MNHEY and CDR2 as SMNVEV (reference sequence). CDR3 length: 17 residues. CDR3 bases: TGTGCCAGCAGTTTATCAAGGACTAGCGCTCTTTACAATGAGCAGTTCTTC. Residues: CASSLSRTSALYNEQFF.

The gene calls are TRBV7-2 and TRBJ1-2, with a tentative D call TRBD1 (5 bases). This CDR3 is built from 14 residues. Trimming stripped 0 bases from V and 5 bases from J, with 10 bases between. Looked up from germline, CDR1 is SGHTA and CDR2 is FQGNSA. For the CDR3, the DNA is TGTGCCAGCAGCTTAGCAGGGGTCCCATATGGCTACACCTTC. This encodes CASSLAGVPYGYTF.

This clonotype was recorded many times. This rearrangement joins TRBV27 to TRBJ2-1; 13 positions match TRBD2. After removal of 7 bases from V and 2 bases from J, the junction contained 2 bases not matched to a gene. The CDR3 sequence is 15 residues long. In germline, CDR1 is MNHEY, CDR2 SMNVEV (reference sequence). This CDR3 reads CASTGLAGAYNEQFF. In DNA, the CDR3 is TGTGCCAGCACAGGACTAGCGGGGGCCTACAATGAGCAGTTCTTC.

The V gene is TRBV6-5, the J gene TRBJ2-1; no clear D. CDR3 length equals 13 residues. The V and J ends lost 2 bases and 5 bases respectively, with 7 bases between them. Germline assignment: CDR1 MNHEY and CDR2 SVGAGI. The CDR3 here is CASSYARNNEQFF. CDR3 DNA: TGTGCCAGCAGTTACGCTCGGAACAATGAGCAGTTCTTC.

As for this clonotype: A clone one base away is much larger, so this may be a read error. The V call is TRBV2, the J call TRBJ2-1; the D is unclear. Germline V gene data show CDR1 as SNHLY and CDR2 as FYNNEI. This CDR3 has 14 amino acids. Written as DNA, the CDR3 is TGTGGCAGCAGTGACTTTAGCTCCTACAATGAGCAGTTCTTC. Translation: CGSSDFSSYNEQFF.

This chain connects TRBV13 to TRBJ2-1, with D perhaps matching TRBD2 (6 bases). Trimming shortened V by 5 bases and J by 8 bases, and 13 bases separated the two germline ends. CDR1 is PRHDT, CDR2 FYEKMQ, per germline (reference sequence). This CDR3 contains 13 residues. The CDR3 nucleotides read TGTGCCAGCAGCGTCAGGCGGGGAGATGAGCAGTTCTTC. Its protein is CASSVRRGDEQFF.

This clonotype was counted only a few times. The chain links TRBV7-2 to TRBJ2-3; weak D call: TRBD2 (5 bases). The germline CDR1 and CDR2 sequences are SGHTA and FQGNSA. V lost 6 bases, J lost 0 bases, and 10 bases lay in between. CDR3 length equals 14 residues. CDR3 DNA: TGTGCCAGCAGTTCACAGCGGAGCACAGATACGCAGTATTTT. The encoded protein is CASSSQRSTDTQYF.

Points on this clonotype: The junction departs from the called germline gene at one end, perhaps through a read error. The chain has TRBV18 and TRBJ1-4; 8 bases map to TRBD1. This CDR3 region has 15 residues. CDR1 and CDR2 (germline): KGHSH, LQKENI. In DNA form, the CDR3 reads TGTGTCAGCTCACCACGAACGGACAGGGATGAAAAACTGTTTTTT. It yields the protein CVSSPRTDRDEKLFF. The entire variable domain, with the rest obtained from reference TRBV18 and TRBJ1-4, is as follows: NAGVMQNPRHLVRRRGQEARLRCSPMKGHSHVYWYRQLPEEGLKFMVYLQKENIIDESGMPKERFSAEFPKEGPSILRIQQVVRGDSAAYFCVSSPRTDRDEKLFFGSGTQLSVL.